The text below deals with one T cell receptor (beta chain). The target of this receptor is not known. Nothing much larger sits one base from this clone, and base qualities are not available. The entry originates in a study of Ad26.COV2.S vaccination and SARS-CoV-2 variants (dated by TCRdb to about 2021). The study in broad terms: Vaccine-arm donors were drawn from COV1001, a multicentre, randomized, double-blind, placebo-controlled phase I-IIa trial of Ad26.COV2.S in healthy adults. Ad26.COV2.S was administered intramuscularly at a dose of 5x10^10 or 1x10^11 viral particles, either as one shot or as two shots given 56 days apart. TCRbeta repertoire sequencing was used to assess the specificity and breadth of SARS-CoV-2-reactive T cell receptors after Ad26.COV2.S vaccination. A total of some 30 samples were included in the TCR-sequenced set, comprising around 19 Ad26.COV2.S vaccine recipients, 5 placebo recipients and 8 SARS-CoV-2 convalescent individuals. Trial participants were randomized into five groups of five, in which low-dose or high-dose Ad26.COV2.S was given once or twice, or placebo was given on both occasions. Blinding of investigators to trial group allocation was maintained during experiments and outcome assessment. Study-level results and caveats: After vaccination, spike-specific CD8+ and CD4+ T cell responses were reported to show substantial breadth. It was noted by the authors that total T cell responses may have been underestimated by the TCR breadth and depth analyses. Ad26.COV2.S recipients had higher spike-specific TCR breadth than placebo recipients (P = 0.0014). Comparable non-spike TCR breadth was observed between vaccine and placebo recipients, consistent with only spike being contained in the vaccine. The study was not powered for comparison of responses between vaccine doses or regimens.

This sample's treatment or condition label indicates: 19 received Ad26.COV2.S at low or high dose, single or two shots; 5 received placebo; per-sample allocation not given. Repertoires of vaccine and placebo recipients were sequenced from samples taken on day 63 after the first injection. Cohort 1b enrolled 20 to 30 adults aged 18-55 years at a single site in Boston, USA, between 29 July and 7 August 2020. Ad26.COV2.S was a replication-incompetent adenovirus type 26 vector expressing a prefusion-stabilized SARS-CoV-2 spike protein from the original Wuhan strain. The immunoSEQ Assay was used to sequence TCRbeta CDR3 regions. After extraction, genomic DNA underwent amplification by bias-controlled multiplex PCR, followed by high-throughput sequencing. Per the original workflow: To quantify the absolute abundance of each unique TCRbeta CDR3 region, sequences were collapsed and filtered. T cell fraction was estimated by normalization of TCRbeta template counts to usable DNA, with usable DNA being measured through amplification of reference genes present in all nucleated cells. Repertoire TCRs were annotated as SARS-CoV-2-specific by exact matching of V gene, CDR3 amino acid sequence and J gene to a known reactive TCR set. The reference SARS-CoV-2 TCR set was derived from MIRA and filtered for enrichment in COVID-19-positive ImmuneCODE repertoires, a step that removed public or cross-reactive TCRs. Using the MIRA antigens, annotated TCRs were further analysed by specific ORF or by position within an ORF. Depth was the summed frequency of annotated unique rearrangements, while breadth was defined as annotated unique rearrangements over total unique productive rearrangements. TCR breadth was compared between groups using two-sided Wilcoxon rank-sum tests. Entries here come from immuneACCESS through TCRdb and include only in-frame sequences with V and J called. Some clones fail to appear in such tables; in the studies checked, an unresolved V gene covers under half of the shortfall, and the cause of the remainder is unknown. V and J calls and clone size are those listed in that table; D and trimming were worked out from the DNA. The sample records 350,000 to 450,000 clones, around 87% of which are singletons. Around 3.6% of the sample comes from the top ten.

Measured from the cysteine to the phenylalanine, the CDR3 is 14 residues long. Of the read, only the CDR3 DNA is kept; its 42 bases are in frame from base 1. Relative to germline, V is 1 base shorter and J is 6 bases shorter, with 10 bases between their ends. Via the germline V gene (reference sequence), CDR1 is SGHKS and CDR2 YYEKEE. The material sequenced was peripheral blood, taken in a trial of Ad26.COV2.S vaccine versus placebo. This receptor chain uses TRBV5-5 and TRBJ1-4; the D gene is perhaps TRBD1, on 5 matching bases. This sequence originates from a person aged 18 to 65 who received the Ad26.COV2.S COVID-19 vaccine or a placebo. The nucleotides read TGTGCCAGCAGCTTGTTCAGGGATGATGAAAAACTGTTTTTT. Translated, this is CASSLFRDDEKLFF.